The T cell receptor beta chain under discussion was sequenced for a study of vaccination effects on CD4 cells after COVID-19. Assay: immunoSEQ multiplex PCR; the TCRdb copy retains only in-frame clones and omits some. This table holds tens of thousands of clones, roughly 74% found once. Remarks on this clone: Its antigen is unidentified.

Study conclusions and caveats: At late timepoints after vaccination, vaccine- and infection-induced clones shrank markedly.

Within the ViraFEST assay, antigen-specific CD4+ T cells underwent expansion with viral peptide pools prior to sequencing. Following 10 days of culture, CD4+ T cells were isolated. People in the vaccine group had not been infected with SARS-CoV-2 before, and their nucleocapsid antibodies were negative. The culture medium for 1.5 million to 2.5 million PBMC per well included 9.5 to 10 IU/ml IL-2 and about 9.9 ug/ml peptides. Each culture had half its medium swapped for IL-2 medium on days 3 and 7. Material: CD4+ T cells from PBMCs cultured with HCoV-NL63 spike peptides, obtained before COVID-19 vaccination. This TCR was sampled from a human donor who received a COVID-19 vaccine.

CDR3 bases: TGTGCCATCAGTGAGGTTGGGAACACTGAAGCTTTCTTT. It translates to CAISEVGNTEAFF. The chain has TRBV10-3 and TRBJ1-1; no clear D. The length of the CDR3 is 13 residues. Trimming pared 2 bases from V and 1 base from J, leaving 5 bases between. The germline gives CDR1 ENHRY, CDR2 SYGVKD.